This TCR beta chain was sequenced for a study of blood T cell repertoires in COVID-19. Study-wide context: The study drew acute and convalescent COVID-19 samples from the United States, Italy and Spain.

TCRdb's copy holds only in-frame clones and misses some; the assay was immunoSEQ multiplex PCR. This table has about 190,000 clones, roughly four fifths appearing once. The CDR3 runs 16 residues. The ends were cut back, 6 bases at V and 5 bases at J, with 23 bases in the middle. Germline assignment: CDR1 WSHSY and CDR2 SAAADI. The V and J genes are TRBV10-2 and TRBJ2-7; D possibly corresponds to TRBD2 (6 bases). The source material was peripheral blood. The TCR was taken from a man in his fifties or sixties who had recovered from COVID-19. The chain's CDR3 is CASRDLSPLLAHEQYF. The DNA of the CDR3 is TGCGCCAGCAGAGATCTGAGCCCCCTACTAGCACACGAGCAGTACTTC.